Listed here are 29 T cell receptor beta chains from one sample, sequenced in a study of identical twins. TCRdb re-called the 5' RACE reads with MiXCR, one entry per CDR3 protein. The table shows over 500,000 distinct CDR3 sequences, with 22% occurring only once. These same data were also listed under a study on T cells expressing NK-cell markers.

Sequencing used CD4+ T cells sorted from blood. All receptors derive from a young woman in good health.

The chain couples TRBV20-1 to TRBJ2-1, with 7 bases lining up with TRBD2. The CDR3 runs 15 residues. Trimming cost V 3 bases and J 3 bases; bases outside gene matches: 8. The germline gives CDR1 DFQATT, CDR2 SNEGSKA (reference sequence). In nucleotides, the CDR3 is TGCAGTGCTAGCTATGGAGGCGGGGGCTACAATGAGCAGTTCTTC. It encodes CSASYGGGGYNEQFF.

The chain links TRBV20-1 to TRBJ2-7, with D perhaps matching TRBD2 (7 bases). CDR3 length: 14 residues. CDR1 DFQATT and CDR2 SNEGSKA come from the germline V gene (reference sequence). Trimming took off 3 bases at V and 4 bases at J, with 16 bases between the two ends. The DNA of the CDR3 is TGCAGTGCTAGGGGCGGGGGCTCAGGGTACGAGCAGTACTTC. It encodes CSARGGGSGYEQYF.

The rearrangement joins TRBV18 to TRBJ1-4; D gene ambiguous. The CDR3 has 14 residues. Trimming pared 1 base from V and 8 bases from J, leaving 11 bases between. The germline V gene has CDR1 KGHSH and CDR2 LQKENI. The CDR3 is CASSPRTTVEKLFF. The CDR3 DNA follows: TGTGCCAGCTCACCACGAACGACGGTAGAAAAACTGTTTTTT.

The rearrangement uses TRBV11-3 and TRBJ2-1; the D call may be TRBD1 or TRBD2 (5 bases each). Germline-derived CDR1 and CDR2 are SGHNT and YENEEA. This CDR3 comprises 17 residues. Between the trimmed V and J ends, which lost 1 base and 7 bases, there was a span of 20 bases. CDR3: CASSLAREHSLVNEQFF. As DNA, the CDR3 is TGTGCCAGCAGCTTAGCCAGGGAGCATTCCTTGGTTAATGAGCAGTTCTTC.

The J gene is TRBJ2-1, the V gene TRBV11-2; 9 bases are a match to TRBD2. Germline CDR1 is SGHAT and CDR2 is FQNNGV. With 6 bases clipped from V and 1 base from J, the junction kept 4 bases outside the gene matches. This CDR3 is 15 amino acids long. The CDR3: CASSAREGSYNEQFF. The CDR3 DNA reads TGTGCCAGCAGTGCGCGGGAGGGATCCTACAATGAGCAGTTCTTC.

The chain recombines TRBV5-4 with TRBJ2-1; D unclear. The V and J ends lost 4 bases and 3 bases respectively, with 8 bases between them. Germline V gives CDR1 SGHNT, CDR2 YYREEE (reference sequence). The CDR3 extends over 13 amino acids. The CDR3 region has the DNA TGTGCCAGCAGCGGGAATTACTACAATGAGCAGTTCTTC. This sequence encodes CASSGNYYNEQFF. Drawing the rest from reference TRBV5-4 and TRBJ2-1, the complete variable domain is ETGVTQSPTHLIKTRGQQVTLRCSSQSGHNTVSWYQQALGQGPQFIFQYYREEENGRGNFPPRFSGLQFPNYSSELNVNALELDDSALYLCASSGNYYNEQFFGPGTRLTVL.

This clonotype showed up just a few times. Written as DNA, the CDR3 is TGTGCCATCACCCCCCGGGACCGAAGCGAGCAGTACTTC. It specifies CAITPRDRSEQYF. This chain connects TRBV10-3 to TRBJ2-7; D assignment may be TRBD1 or TRBD2 (5 bases each). Trimming stripped 7 bases from V and 6 bases from J, with 16 bases between. This CDR3 has 13 amino acids. The germline gives CDR1 ENHRY, CDR2 SYGVKD.

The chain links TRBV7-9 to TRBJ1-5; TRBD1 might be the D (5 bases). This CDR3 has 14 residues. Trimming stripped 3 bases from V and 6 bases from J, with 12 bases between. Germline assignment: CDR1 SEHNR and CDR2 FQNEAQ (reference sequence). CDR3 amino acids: CASSLPGPRQPQHF. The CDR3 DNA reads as TGTGCCAGCAGCTTGCCGGGACCGCGTCAGCCCCAGCATTTT.

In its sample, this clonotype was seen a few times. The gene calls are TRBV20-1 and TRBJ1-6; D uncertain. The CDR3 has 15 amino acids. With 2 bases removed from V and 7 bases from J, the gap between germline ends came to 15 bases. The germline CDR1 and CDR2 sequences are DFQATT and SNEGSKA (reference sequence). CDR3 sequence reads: CSARSWGAGNSPLHF. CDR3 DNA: TGCAGTGCTAGATCATGGGGTGCGGGGAATTCACCCCTCCACTTT.

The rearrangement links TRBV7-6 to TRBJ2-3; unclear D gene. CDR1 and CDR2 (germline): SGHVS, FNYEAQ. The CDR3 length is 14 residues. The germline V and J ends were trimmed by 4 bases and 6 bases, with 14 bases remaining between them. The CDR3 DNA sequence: TGTGCCAGCAGCTCCGAATTCATTGAGGATACGCAGTATTTT. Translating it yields CASSSEFIEDTQYF. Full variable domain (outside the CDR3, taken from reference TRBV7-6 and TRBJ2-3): GAGVSQSPRYKVTKRGQDVALRCDPISGHVSLYWYRQALGQGPEFLTYFNYEAQQDKSGLPNDRFSAERPEGSISTLTIQRTEQRDSAMYRCASSSEFIEDTQYFGPGTRLTVL.

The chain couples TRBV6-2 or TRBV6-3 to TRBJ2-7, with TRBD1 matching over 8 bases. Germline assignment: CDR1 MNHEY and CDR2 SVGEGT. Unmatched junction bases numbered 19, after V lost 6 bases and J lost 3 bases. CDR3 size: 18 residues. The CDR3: CASSLDFNPGQARYEQYF. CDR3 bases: TGTGCCAGCAGCCTCGATTTTAACCCGGGACAGGCACGCTACGAGCAGTACTTC.

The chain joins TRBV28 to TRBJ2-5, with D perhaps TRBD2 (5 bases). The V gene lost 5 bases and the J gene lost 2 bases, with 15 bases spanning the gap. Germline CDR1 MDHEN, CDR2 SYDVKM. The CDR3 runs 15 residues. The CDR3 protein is CASSTPGRGQETQYF. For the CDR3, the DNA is TGTGCCAGCAGTACCCCTGGACGGGGACAAGAGACCCAGTACTTC. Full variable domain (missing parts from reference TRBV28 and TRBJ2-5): DVKVTQSSRYLVKRTGEKVFLECVQDMDHENMFWYRQDPGLGLRLIYFSYDVKMKEKGDIPEGYSVSREKKERFSLILESASTNQTSMYLCASSTPGRGQETQYFGPGTRLLVL.

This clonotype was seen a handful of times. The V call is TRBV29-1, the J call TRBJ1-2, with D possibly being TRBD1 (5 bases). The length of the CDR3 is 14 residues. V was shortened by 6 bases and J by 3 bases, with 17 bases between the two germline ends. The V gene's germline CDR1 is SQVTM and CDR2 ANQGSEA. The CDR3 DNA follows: TGCAGCGTGAGTCCCGGGGGACGACACTATGGCTACACCTTC. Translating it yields CSVSPGGRHYGYTF.

CDR3 residues: CASSNQFYNEQFF. The CDR3 region has the DNA TGCGCCAGCAGCAACCAGTTCTACAATGAGCAGTTCTTC. The chain recombines TRBV4-3 with TRBJ2-1, with D uncertain. V was cut by 5 bases and J by 3 bases, with 8 bases left in between. The CDR3 runs to 13 residues. Germline V gene data show CDR1 as LGHNA and CDR2 as YSLEER.

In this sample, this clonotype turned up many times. The CDR3 loop is CATIKGQGNTEAFF. CDR3 DNA: TGTGCCACAATAAAGGGACAGGGGAACACTGAAGCTTTCTTT. This chain joins TRBV12-3 or TRBV12-4 and TRBJ1-1; 9 bases match TRBD1. This CDR3 is built from 14 residues. Trimming removed 10 bases from V and 1 base from J; junction bases left unmatched: 7.

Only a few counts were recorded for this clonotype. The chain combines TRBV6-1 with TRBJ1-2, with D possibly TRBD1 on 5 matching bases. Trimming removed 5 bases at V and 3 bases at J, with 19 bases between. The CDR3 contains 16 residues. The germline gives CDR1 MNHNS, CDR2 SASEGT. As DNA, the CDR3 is TGTGCCAGCAGTCCGCGTGCGGGACGAAGAGACTATGGCTACACCTTC. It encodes CASSPRAGRRDYGYTF.

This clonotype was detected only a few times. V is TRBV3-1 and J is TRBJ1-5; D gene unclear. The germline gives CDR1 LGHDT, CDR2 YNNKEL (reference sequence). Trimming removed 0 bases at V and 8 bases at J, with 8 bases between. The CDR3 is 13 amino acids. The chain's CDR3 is CASSQDTTKPQHF. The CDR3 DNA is TGTGCCAGCAGCCAAGATACGACGAAGCCCCAGCATTTT.

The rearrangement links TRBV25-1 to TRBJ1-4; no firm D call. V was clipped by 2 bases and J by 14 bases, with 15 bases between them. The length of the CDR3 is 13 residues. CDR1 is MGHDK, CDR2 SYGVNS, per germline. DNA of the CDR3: TGTGCCAGCAGTGAAGGGGTTACCGAACGGCTGTTTTTT. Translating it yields CASSEGVTERLFF. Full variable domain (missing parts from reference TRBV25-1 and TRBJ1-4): EADIYQTPRYLVIGTGKKITLECSQTMGHDKMYWYQQDPGMELHLIHYSYGVNSTEKGDLSSESTVSRIRTEHFPLTLESARPSHTSQYLCASSEGVTERLFFGSGTQLSVL.

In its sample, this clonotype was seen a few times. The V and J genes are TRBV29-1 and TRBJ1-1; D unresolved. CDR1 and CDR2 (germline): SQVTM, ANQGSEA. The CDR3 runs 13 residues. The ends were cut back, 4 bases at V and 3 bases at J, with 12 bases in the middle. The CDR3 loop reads CSVAWVRDTEAFF. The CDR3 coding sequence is TGCAGCGTTGCCTGGGTTCGGGACACTGAAGCTTTCTTT.

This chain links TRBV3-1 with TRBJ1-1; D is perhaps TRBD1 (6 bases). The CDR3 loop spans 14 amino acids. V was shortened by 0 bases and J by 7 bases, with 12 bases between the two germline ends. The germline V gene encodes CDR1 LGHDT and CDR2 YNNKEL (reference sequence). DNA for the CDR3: TGTGCCAGCAGCCAAGAAGGGGGAAGAGGTGAAGCTTTCTTT. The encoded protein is CASSQEGGRGEAFF. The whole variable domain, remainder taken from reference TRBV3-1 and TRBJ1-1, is DTAVSQTPKYLVTQMGNDKSIKCEQNLGHDTMYWYKQDSKKFLKIMFSYNNKELIINETVPNRFSPKSPDKAHLNLHINSLELGDSAVYFCASSQEGGRGEAFFGQGTRLTVV.

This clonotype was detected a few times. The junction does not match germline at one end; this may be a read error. The DNA for the CDR3 is TGTGCTAGCAGCTTAATCGGGGGTATCGGAGAGACCCAGTACTTC. This encodes CASSLIGGIGETQYF. The rearrangement joins TRBV7-7 to TRBJ2-5; weak D call: TRBD2 (6 bases). This CDR3 spans 15 amino acids. Germline CDR1 is SSHAT and CDR2 is FNYEAQ (reference sequence).

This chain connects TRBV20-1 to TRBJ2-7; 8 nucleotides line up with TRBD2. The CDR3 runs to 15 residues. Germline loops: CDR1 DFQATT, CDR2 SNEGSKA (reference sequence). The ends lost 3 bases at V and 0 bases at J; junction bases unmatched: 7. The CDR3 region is CSASLAGQYSYEQYF. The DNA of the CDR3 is TGCAGTGCTAGTCTAGCGGGCCAGTACTCCTACGAGCAGTACTTC.

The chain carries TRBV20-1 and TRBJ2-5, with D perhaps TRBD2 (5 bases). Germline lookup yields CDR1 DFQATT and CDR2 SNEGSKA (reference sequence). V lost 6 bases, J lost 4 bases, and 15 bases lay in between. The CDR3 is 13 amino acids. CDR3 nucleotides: TGCAGTGCCCGCGAGGGCTGGGCAGAGACCCAGTACTTC. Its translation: CSAREGWAETQYF.

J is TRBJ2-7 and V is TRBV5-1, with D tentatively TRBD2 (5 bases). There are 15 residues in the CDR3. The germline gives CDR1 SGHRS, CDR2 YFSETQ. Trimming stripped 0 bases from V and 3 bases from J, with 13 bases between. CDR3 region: CASSLEWASSYEQYF. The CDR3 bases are TGCGCCAGCAGCTTGGAGTGGGCTAGCAGCTACGAGCAGTACTTC. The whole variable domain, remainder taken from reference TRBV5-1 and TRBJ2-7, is KAGVTQTPRYLIKTRGQQVTLSCSPISGHRSVSWYQQTPGQGLQFLFEYFSETQRNKGNFPGRFSGRQFSNSRSEMNVSTLELGDSALYLCASSLEWASSYEQYFGPGTRLTVT.

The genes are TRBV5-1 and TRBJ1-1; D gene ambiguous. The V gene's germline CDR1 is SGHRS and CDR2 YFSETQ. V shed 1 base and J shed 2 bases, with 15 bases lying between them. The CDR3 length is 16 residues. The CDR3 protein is CASSLLGPRANTEAFF. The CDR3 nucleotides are TGCGCCAGCAGCTTGCTGGGTCCGAGGGCCAACACTGAAGCTTTCTTT.

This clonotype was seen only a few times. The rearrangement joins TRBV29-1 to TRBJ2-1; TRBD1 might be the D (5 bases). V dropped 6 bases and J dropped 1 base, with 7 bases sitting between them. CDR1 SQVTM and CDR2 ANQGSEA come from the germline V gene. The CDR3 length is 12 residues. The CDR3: CSVQGSYNEQFF. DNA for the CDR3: TGCAGCGTGCAGGGTTCCTACAATGAGCAGTTCTTC.

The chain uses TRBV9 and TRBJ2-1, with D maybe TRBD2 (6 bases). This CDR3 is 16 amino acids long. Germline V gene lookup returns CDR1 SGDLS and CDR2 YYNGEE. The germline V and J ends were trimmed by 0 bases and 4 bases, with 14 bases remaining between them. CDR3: CASSVGPSAQYNEQFF. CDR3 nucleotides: TGTGCCAGCAGCGTAGGTCCTAGCGCGCAATACAATGAGCAGTTCTTC.

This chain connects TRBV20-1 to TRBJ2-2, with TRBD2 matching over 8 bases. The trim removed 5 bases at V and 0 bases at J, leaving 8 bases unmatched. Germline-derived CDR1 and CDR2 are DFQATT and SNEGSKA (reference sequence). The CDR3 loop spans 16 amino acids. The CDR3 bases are TGCAGTGCTTCCATTCCTAGCGGGTCGAACACCGGGGAGCTGTTTTTT. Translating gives CSASIPSGSNTGELFF.

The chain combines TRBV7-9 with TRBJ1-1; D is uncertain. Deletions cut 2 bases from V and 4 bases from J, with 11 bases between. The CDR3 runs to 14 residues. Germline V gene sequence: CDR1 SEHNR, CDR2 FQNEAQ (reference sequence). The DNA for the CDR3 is TGTGCCAGCAGCTTACTCAATTTGGGCACTGAAGCTTTCTTT. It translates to CASSLLNLGTEAFF. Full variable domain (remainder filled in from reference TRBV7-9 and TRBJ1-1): DTGVSQNPRHKITKRGQNVTFRCDPISEHNRLYWYRQTLGQGPEFLTYFQNEAQLEKSRLLSDRFSAERPKGSFSTLEIQRTEQGDSAMYLCASSLLNLGTEAFFGQGTRLTVV.